Shown below are 20 T cell receptor beta chains from a single sample sequenced in a study of shared clonotypes between healthy human individuals. Libraries were prepared by immunoSEQ multiplex PCR; TCRdb keeps only in-frame clonotypes and omits some of them. The sample has over a million clones; 75% to 80% are singletons. Input material: memory CD4+ T cells from PBMCs. The subset is: CD45RA-negative fraction. These receptors originate from a man younger than 30 in good health. Some clones in this sample may be carry-over from other donors' samples.

This rearrangement joins TRBV19 to TRBJ2-7, with 8 bases that match TRBD1. Germline V gene lookup returns CDR1 LNHDA and CDR2 SQIVND (reference sequence). This CDR3 region has 14 residues. V lost 3 bases, J lost 2 bases, and 3 bases stayed unmatched. The CDR3 nucleotides are TGTGCCAGTAGTATTCAGACAGGGGCCTACGAGCAGTACTTC. It codes for CASSIQTGAYEQYF.

CDR3 DNA: TGTGCCAGCAGTTGGCAGGGGTTCGACTATGGCTACACCTTC. Protein: CASSWQGFDYGYTF. This sequence joins TRBV28 and TRBJ1-2; possibly TRBD1 for D (6 bases). Germline V CDR1 and CDR2: MDHEN, SYDVKM. With 4 bases removed from V and 3 bases from J, the gap between germline ends came to 12 bases. The CDR3 sequence is 14 residues long.

This clone was seen more than once but under ten times. CDR3 sequence (DNA): TGTGCCTGGACTTGGGGACAGTACACTGAAGCTTTCTTT. Encoded protein: CAWTWGQYTEAFF. J is TRBJ1-1 and V is TRBV30; 7 positions match TRBD1. Per germline, CDR1 GTSNPN and CDR2 SVGIG (reference sequence). With 4 bases clipped from V and 3 bases from J, the junction kept 5 bases outside the gene matches. The CDR3 consists of 13 residues.

This clone has just one count. J is TRBJ1-1 and V is TRBV9; the D gene is possibly TRBD1 (6 bases). Germline CDR1 and CDR2: SGDLS and YYNGEE. With 0 bases removed from V and 8 bases from J, the gap between germline ends came to 17 bases. This CDR3 contains 15 residues. DNA of the CDR3: TGTGCCAGCAGCGTAGCCTCCGCGGGGGGCAAGGAAGCTTTCTTT. Translated: CASSVASAGGKEAFF.

This clone was picked up a small number of times. V gene TRBV19 combines with J gene TRBJ2-7; TRBD2 aligns across 12 bases. After removal of 9 bases from V and 1 base from J, the junction contained 10 bases not matched to a gene. This CDR3 is built from 16 residues. Germline values: CDR1 LNHDA, CDR2 SQIVND (reference sequence). The CDR3 loop is CARTRLAGESSYEQYF. For the CDR3, the DNA is TGTGCCAGAACAAGACTAGCGGGAGAATCTTCCTACGAGCAGTACTTC.

The rearrangement links TRBV18 to TRBJ1-1; 8 bases map to TRBD1. Germline V CDR1 and CDR2: KGHSH, LQKENI. V was clipped by 6 bases and J by 7 bases; unmatched bases: 10. The CDR3 is made up of 14 amino acids. As DNA, the CDR3 is TGTGCCAGCTCGCGGACAGGGAGATCGCTTGAAGCTTTCTTT. This sequence encodes CASSRTGRSLEAFF.

J is TRBJ1-5 and V is TRBV28, with 9 positions matching TRBD1. V lost 4 bases, J lost 4 bases, and 11 bases stayed unmatched. The CDR3 is made up of 17 amino acids. Germline CDR1 is MDHEN and CDR2 is SYDVKM. The DNA for the CDR3 is TGTGCCAGCAGTTCCTTTTCGGACAGGGGACGGAATCAGCCCCAGCATTTT. It is translated as CASSSFSDRGRNQPQHF.

The chain employs TRBV28 and TRBJ1-2; 10 bases are a match to TRBD1. CDR3 size: 14 residues. CDR1 is MDHEN and CDR2 is SYDVKM in the germline V gene. Germline trimming cut 8 bases from V and 6 bases from J; bases unmatched to any gene: 9. The CDR3 nucleotides are TGTGCCAGCGAGGGGACAGGGGTAATTCATGGCTACACCTTC. The encoded protein is CASEGTGVIHGYTF.

The chain joins TRBV28 to TRBJ2-5; D may be TRBD1 or TRBD2 (5 bases each). Trimming left V 5 bases short and J 5 bases short, with 15 bases between. Per germline, CDR1 MDHEN and CDR2 SYDVKM. The CDR3 runs 14 residues. Written as DNA, the CDR3 is TGTGCCAGCAGTGCATCCGGGACGCAGGAGACCCAGTACTTC. Its protein is CASSASGTQETQYF.

This clone was recorded only once. V usage is TRBV10-3 and J usage is TRBJ2-3, with a weak D call TRBD1 (6 bases). The germline V gene has CDR1 ENHRY and CDR2 SYGVKD. Trimming stripped 0 bases from V and 6 bases from J, with 16 bases between. The CDR3 is 16 amino acids. The CDR3 spells CAISESTGQVLDTQYF. CDR3 coding DNA: TGTGCCATCAGTGAGTCGACAGGACAAGTCCTGGATACGCAGTATTTT.

This clone was observed a few times. The genes are TRBV7-2 and TRBJ2-5; tentative D call: TRBD2 (6 bases). Looked up from germline, CDR1 is SGHTA and CDR2 is FQGNSA. Trimming stripped 2 bases from V and 5 bases from J, with 15 bases between. CDR3 length equals 15 residues. In DNA, the CDR3 is TGTGCCAGCAGCTTACAGCCTGGGACTGGGGAGACCCAGTACTTC. Translated, it gives CASSLQPGTGETQYF.

The chain joins TRBV27 to TRBJ1-2, with D possibly matching TRBD1 (6 bases). CDR3 length: 14 amino acids. CDR1 is MNHEY and CDR2 is SMNVEV in the germline V gene (reference sequence). V lost 5 bases to trimming and J lost 5 bases, with 15 bases between them. CDR3 in DNA: TGTGCCAGCAGTCGAGGACAGATCCCATATGGCTACACCTTC. Protein sequence: CASSRGQIPYGYTF.

With respect to this clone: Mismatch with germline at one junction end may stem from a read error. The rearrangement uses TRBV7-2 and TRBJ1-3, with no clear D. The CDR3 has 17 amino acids. The germline V gene has CDR1 SGHTA and CDR2 FQGNSA. Here the CDR3 DNA reads TGTGCCAGCAGCTCCTCCTTTCCCTCCCGCTCTGAAAACACCATATATTTT. This translates into CASSSSFPSRSENTIYF. Drawing the rest from reference TRBV7-2 and TRBJ1-3, the complete variable domain is GAGVSQSPSNKVTEKGKDVELRCDPISGHTALYWYRQSLGQGLEFLIYFQGNSAPDKSGLPSDRFSAERTGGSVSTLTIQRTQQEDSAVYLCASSSSFPSRSENTIYFGEGSWLTVV.

This clone was seen a single time. The rearrangement joins TRBV5-1 to TRBJ1-2; 7 bases are shared with TRBD1. The CDR3 has 15 residues. Germline V gene lookup returns CDR1 SGHRS and CDR2 YFSETQ. V lost 4 bases and J lost 7; bases outside the gene matches: 13. This chain's CDR3 is CASSQPQGGAGGYTF. In nucleotides, the CDR3 is TGCGCCAGCAGCCAGCCCCAGGGGGGCGCCGGTGGCTACACCTTC.

The chain uses TRBV4-2 and TRBJ2-3; weak D call: TRBD2 (7 bases). There are 16 residues in the CDR3. Germline V gene data show CDR1 as LGHNA and CDR2 as YNFKEQ. Trimming pared 4 bases from V and 0 bases from J, leaving 14 bases between. CDR3 protein: CASSRGGAESTDTQYF. As DNA, the CDR3 is TGTGCCAGCAGCCGTGGGGGGGCGGAAAGCACAGATACGCAGTATTTT.

This clone was counted between two and nine times. The V call is TRBV2, the J call TRBJ2-2; perhaps D is TRBD1 or TRBD2 (5 bases each). The CDR3 totals 13 residues. Trimming pared 8 bases from V and 2 bases from J, leaving 9 bases between. Germline values: CDR1 SNHLY, CDR2 FYNNEI. CDR3 sequence (DNA): TGTGCCAGCGAGGGGTACAACACCGGGGAGCTGTTTTTT. It encodes CASEGYNTGELFF.

This clone was observed a handful of times. CDR3 residues: CASSPDQQNQPQHF. DNA of the CDR3: TGTGCCAGCTCACCTGACCAGCAGAATCAGCCCCAGCATTTT. The chain uses TRBV18 and TRBJ1-5, with D unresolved. The ends were cut back, 3 bases at V and 4 bases at J, with 10 bases in the middle. The germline gives CDR1 KGHSH, CDR2 LQKENI. The CDR3 extends over 14 amino acids.

This clone came up a few times. CDR3 protein: CAWSAKPGQTNTEAFF. The CDR3 nucleotides read TGTGCCTGGAGTGCCAAGCCGGGACAGACTAACACTGAAGCTTTCTTT. The rearrangement uses TRBV30 and TRBJ1-1; 7 nucleotides line up with TRBD1. Germline V gene lookup returns CDR1 GTSNPN and CDR2 SVGIG (reference sequence). The CDR3 runs 16 residues. Trimming took 1 base from V and 2 from J; bases not matched to a gene: 10.

This clone was observed once. The V and J genes are TRBV6-1 and TRBJ2-2; D possibly matches TRBD1 or TRBD2 (5 bases each). The CDR3 has 11 residues. From germline, CDR1 is MNHNS and CDR2 SASEGT. V lost 9 bases and J 5 bases, leaving 7 bases between the germline ends. CDR3 region: CASWGTGELFF. CDR3 nucleotides: TGTGCCAGTTGGGGGACCGGGGAGCTGTTTTTT.

The chain uses TRBV7-9 and TRBJ2-7; 10 bases agree with TRBD1. The germline V gene has CDR1 SEHNR and CDR2 FQNEAQ (reference sequence). This CDR3 is 16 amino acids long. J was trimmed by 3 bases and V by 5 bases; bases with no gene match: 10. CDR3 region: CASSQYSGTGDYEQYF. In DNA, the CDR3 is TGTGCCAGCAGCCAATACTCCGGGACAGGGGACTACGAGCAGTACTTC. Full variable domain (rest looked up from reference TRBV7-9 and TRBJ2-7): DTGVSQNPRHKITKRGQNVTFRCDPISEHNRLYWYRQTLGQGPEFLTYFQNEAQLEKSRLLSDRFSAERPKGSFSTLEIQRTEQGDSAMYLCASSQYSGTGDYEQYFGPGTRLTVT.